This T cell receptor (beta chain) was profiled in a study of early T cells in non-severe SARS-CoV-2 infection. Broader study findings: Clonotype matching in VDJdb favored anti-spike CD8 responses and did not capture private and CD4 specificities.

The germline CDR1 and CDR2 sequences are MNHNS and SASEGT. This CDR3 is built from 18 residues. V lost 1 base and J lost 2, with 17 bases in between. Concerning this clonotype: The antigen remains unidentified.

Attachment of unique molecular identifiers was made to individual cDNA molecules. Via MiXCR, TCRdb re-called the 5' RACE reads, giving one row per CDR3 protein. The repertoire holds about 99,000 distinct CDR3 sequences, approximately 16% seen once, with over 0.95% in the top ten. The source is an adult who was a healthcare worker with PCR-confirmed SARS-CoV-2 infection or an uninfected control (not recorded which). The chain joins TRBV6-1 to TRBJ1-4, with D tentatively TRBD1 (5 bases). The sequenced sample was whole blood. CDR3 coding DNA: TGTGCCAGCAGTGAAGTTATTTTTAGGACAAAGACTAATGAAAAACTGTTTTTT. This gives the protein CASSEVIFRTKTNEKLFF.